This TCR beta chain was profiled in a study of cytomegalovirus exposure and HLA in healthy donors. Donors were ostensibly healthy at sampling, although undocumented immune exposures were probable. PCR primers comprised 60 Vbeta and 13 Jbeta primers. Generated by immunoSEQ multiplex PCR, the TCRdb table keeps only in-frame clones and is missing some. The sample includes about 55,000 clones. After removal of 5 bases from V and 2 bases from J, the junction contained 13 bases not matched to a gene. This CDR3 region has 17 residues. Germline-derived CDR1 and CDR2 are SGHTA and FQGNSA. The specimen was PBMCs. The TCR comes from a man between 50 and 59 years old in good health and CMV-seropositive. The chain combines TRBV7-2 with TRBJ2-7, with TRBD2 matching over 9 bases. CDR3 nucleotides: TGTGCCAGCAGCCTGAAGATGGGCGGGGGGGCCCCCTACGAGCAGTACTTC. Its translation is CASSLKMGGGAPYEQYF.